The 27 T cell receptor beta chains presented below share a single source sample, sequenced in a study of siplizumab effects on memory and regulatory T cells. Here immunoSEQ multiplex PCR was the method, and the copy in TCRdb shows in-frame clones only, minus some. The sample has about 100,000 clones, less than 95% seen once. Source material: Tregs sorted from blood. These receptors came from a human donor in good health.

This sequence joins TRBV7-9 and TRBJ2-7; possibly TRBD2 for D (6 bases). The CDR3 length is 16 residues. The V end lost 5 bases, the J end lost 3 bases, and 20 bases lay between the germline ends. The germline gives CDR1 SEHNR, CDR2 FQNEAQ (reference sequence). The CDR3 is CASSLRHGEVDYEQYF. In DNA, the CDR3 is TGTGCCAGCAGCCTTCGACACGGGGAGGTCGACTACGAGCAGTACTTC. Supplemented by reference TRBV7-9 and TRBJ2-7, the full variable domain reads DTGVSQNPRHKITKRGQNVTFRCDPISEHNRLYWYRQTLGQGPEFLTYFQNEAQLEKSRLLSDRFSAERPKGSFSTLEIQRTEQGDSAMYLCASSLRHGEVDYEQYFGPGTRLTVT.

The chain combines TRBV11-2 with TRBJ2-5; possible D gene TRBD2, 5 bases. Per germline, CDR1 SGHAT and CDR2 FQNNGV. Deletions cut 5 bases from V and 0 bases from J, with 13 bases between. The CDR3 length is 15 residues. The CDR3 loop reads CASSLRTVYQETQYF. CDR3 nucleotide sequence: TGTGCCAGCAGCCTACGGACTGTGTACCAAGAGACCCAGTACTTC.

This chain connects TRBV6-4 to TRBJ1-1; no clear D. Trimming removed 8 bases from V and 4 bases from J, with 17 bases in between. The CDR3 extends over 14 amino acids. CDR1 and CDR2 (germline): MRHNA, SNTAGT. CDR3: CASVGRLLSTEAFF. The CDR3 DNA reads TGTGCCAGCGTGGGCAGGCTTTTAAGCACTGAAGCTTTCTTT.

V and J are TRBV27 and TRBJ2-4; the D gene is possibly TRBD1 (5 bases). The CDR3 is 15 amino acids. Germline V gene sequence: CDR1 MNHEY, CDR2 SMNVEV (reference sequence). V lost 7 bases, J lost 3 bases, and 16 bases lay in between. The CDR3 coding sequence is TGTGCCAGCAAACCCCTGGGGCTGGTCAAAAACATTCAGTACTTC. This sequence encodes CASKPLGLVKNIQYF.

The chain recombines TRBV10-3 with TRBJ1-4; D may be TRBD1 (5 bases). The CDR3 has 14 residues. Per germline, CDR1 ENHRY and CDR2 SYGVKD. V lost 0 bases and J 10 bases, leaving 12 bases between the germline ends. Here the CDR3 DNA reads TGTGCCATCAGTGAGTCGAAAGGGGAGGTAAAACTGTTTTTT. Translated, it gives CAISESKGEVKLFF.

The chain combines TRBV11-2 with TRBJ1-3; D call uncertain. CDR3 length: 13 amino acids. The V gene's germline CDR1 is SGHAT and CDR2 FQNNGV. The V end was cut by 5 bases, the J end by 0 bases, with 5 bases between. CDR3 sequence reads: CASSPASGNTIYF. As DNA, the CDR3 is TGTGCCAGCAGCCCAGCCTCTGGAAACACCATATATTTT.

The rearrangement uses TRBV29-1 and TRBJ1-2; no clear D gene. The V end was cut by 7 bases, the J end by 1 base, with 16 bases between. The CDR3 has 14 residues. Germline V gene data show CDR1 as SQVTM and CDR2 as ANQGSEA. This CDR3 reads CSDSRRASNYGYTF. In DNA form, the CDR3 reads TGCAGCGACTCCAGGCGGGCCAGTAACTATGGCTACACCTTC. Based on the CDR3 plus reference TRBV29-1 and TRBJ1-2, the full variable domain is SAVISQKPSRDICQRGTSLTIQCQVDSQVTMMFWYRQQPGQSLTLIATANQGSEATYESGFVIDKFPISRPNLTFSTLTVSNMSPEDSSIYLCSDSRRASNYGYTFGSGTRLTVV.

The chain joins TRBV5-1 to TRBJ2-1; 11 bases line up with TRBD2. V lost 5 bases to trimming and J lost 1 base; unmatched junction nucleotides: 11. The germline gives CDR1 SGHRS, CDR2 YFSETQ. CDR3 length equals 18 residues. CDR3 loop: CASSRLAGGRRSYNEQFF. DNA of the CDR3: TGCGCCAGCAGTCGTCTAGCGGGAGGCCGACGTTCCTACAATGAGCAGTTCTTC.

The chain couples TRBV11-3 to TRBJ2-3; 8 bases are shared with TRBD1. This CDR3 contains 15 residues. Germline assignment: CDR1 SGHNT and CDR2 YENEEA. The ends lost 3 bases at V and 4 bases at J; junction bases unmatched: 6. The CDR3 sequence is CASSFGQGRSDTQYF. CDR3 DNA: TGTGCCAGCAGCTTCGGACAGGGACGCTCAGATACGCAGTATTTT.

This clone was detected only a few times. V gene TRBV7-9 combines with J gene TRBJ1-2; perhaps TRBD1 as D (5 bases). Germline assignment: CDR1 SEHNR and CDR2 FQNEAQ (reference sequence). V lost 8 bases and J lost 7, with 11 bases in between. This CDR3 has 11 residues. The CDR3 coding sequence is TGTGCCAGCCCCTCCCAGGGTGGCTACACCTTC. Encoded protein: CASPSQGGYTF.

CDR3 nucleotide sequence: TGTGCCAGCAGCTTCGGGCAGTCTTCTGGAAACACCATATATTTT. Protein product: CASSFGQSSGNTIYF. V and J are TRBV11-1 and TRBJ1-3; D is uncertain. The CDR3 covers 15 residues. V shed 3 bases and J shed 1 base, with 10 bases lying between them. Looked up from germline, CDR1 is SGHAT and CDR2 is FQDESV (reference sequence).

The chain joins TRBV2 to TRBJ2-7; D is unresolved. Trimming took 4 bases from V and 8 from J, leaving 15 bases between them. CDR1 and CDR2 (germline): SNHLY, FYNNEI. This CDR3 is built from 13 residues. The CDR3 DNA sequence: TGTGCCAGCAGTGTCCTTACATTAAATAAGCAGTACTTC. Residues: CASSVLTLNKQYF.

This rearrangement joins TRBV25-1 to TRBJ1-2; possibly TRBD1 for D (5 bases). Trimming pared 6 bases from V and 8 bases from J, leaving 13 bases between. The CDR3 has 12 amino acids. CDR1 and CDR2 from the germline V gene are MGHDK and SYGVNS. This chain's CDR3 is CASRAGLWGYTF. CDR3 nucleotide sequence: TGTGCCAGCAGGGCAGGGCTCTGGGGCTACACCTTC.

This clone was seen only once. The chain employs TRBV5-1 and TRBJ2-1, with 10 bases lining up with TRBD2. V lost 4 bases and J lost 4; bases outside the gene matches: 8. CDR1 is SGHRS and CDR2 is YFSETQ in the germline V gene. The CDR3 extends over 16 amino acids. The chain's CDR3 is CASSHRLAGGYNEQFF. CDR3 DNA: TGCGCCAGCAGCCACCGTTTAGCGGGAGGTTACAATGAGCAGTTCTTC.

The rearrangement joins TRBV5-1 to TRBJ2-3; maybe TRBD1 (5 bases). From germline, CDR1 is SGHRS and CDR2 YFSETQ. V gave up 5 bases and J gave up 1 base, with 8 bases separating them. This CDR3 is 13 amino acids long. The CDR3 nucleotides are TGCGCCAGCAGTCAACAGGGCACAGATACGCAGTATTTT. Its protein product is CASSQQGTDTQYF.

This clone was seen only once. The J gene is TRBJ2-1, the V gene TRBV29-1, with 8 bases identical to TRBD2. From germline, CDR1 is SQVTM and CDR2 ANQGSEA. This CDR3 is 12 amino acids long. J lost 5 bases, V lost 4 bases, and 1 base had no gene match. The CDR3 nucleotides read TGCAGCGTTGGCGGGAGGAACAATGAGCAGTTCTTC. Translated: CSVGGRNNEQFF.

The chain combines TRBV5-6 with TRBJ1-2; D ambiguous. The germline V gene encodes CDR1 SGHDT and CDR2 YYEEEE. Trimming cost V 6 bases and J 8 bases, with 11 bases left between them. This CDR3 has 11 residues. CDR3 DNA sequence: TGTGCCAGCATGGGTCAGAGGGGCTACACCTTC. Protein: CASMGQRGYTF.

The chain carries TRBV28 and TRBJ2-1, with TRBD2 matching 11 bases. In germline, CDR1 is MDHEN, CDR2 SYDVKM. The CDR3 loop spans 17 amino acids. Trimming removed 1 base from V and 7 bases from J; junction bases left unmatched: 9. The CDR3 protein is CASSLLGRLAGGNEQFF. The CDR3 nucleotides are TGTGCCAGCAGTTTATTGGGCCGATTAGCGGGGGGGAATGAGCAGTTCTTC.

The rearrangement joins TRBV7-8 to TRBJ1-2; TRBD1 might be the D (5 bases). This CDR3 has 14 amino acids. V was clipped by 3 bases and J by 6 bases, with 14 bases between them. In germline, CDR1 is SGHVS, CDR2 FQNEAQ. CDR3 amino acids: CASSFWAQGDGYTF. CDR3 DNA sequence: TGTGCCAGCAGCTTTTGGGCGCAGGGTGATGGCTACACCTTC.

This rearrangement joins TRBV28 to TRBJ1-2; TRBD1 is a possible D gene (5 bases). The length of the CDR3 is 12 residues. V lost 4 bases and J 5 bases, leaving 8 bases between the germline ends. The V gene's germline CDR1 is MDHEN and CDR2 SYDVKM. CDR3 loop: CASSSGLYGYTF. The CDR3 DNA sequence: TGTGCCAGCAGTTCGGGGCTATATGGCTACACCTTC.

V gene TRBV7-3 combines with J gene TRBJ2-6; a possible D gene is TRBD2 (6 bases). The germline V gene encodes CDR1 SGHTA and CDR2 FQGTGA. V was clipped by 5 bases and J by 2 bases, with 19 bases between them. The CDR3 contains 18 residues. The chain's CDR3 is CASSPKEGRLTGANVLTF. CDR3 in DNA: TGTGCCAGCAGCCCTAAAGAGGGGAGGTTGACTGGGGCCAACGTCCTGACTTTC.

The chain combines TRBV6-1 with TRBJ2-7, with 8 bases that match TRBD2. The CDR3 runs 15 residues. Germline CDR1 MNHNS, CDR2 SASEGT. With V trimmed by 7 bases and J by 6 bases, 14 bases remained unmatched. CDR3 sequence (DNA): TGTGCCAGCAAGCGGGGGCCCAGGGGTAAGACCGAGCAGTACTTC. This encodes CASKRGPRGKTEQYF.

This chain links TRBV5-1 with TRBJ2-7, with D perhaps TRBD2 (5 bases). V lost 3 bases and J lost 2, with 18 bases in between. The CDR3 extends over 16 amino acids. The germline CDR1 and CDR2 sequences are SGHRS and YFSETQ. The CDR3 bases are TGCGCCAGCAGCTCCTCCGAGGGTATAATCACCTACGAGCAGTACTTC. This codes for CASSSSEGIITYEQYF.

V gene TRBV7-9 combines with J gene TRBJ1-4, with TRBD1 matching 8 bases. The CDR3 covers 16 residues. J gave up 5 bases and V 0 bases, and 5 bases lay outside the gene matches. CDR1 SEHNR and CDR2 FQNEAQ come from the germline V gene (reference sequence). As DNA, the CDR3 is TGTGCCAGCAGCTTAGCCCGGGACAGGTCAAATGAAAAACTGTTTTTT. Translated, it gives CASSLARDRSNEKLFF.

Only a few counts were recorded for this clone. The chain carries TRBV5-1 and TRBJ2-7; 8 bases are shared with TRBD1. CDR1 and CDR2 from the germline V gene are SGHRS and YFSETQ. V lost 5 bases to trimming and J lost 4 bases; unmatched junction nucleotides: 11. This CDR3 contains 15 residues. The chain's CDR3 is CASRAVAGGAYEQYF. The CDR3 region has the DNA TGCGCCAGCAGGGCCGTGGCAGGGGGCGCATACGAGCAGTACTTC.

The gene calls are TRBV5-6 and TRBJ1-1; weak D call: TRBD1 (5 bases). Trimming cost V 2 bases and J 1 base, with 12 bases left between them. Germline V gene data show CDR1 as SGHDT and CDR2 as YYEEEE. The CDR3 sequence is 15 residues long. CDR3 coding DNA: TGTGCCAGCAGCTTCAACAGGTGGGAGAACACTGAAGCTTTCTTT. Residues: CASSFNRWENTEAFF.

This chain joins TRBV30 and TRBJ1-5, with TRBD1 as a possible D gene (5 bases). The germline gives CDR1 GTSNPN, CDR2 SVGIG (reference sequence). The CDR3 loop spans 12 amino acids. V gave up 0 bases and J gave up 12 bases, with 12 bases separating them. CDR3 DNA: TGTGCCTGGAGTGTACTCGGGACCAACCAGCATTTT. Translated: CAWSVLGTNQHF.